These 14 T cell receptor beta chains were all obtained from the same sample, sequenced in a study of cytomegalovirus exposure and HLA in healthy donors. Profiled with immunoSEQ multiplex PCR; TCRdb holds only in-frame clones, not every one. The repertoire has 200,000 to 250,000 clones, roughly nine tenths of them found once; the top ten carry 9.5% to 15%. Sequenced input: PBMCs. Every receptor here comes from a man younger than 35 in good health and CMV-seropositive.

The CDR3 sequence is CSVGGYYGYTF. In nucleotides, the CDR3 is TGCAGCGTTGGGGGTTACTATGGCTACACCTTC. The chain recombines TRBV29-1 with TRBJ1-2; the D is unclear. The CDR3 is 11 residues long. CDR1 and CDR2 (germline): SQVTM, ANQGSEA. The V end lost 4 bases, the J end lost 3 bases, and 6 bases lay between the germline ends. Filled out from reference TRBV29-1 and TRBJ1-2, the complete variable domain reads SAVISQKPSRDICQRGTSLTIQCQVDSQVTMMFWYRQQPGQSLTLIATANQGSEATYESGFVIDKFPISRPNLTFSTLTVSNMSPEDSSIYLCSVGGYYGYTFGSGTRLTVV.

This chain connects TRBV9 to TRBJ2-3, with 9 bases matching TRBD1. V lost 0 bases and J lost 12; bases outside the gene matches: 8. The CDR3 sequence is 14 residues long. The germline V gene has CDR1 SGDLS and CDR2 YYNGEE. CDR3 in DNA: TGTGCCAGCAGCGTAGGGGGGTCGGGACAGGGTCAGTATTTT. Amino acid sequence: CASSVGGSGQGQYF.

The chain has TRBV27 and TRBJ2-3, with D uncertain. V was shortened by 5 bases and J by 9 bases, with 18 bases between the two germline ends. This CDR3 spans 14 amino acids. CDR1 and CDR2 (germline): MNHEY, SMNVEV (reference sequence). The CDR3: CASSLSPGLGTQYF. DNA for the CDR3: TGTGCCAGCAGTCTCAGCCCGGGCCTCGGAACGCAGTATTTT.

The rearrangement joins TRBV19 to TRBJ1-1; 7 bases fit TRBD1. CDR3 length: 15 residues. Losses at the gene ends were 4 bases for V and 1 base for J; bases not matched to a gene: 6. The germline V gene encodes CDR1 LNHDA and CDR2 SQIVND (reference sequence). CDR3 coding DNA: TGTGCCAGTAGTACCAGGGGGGGTCCGAACACTGAAGCTTTCTTT. It encodes CASSTRGGPNTEAFF.

This chain connects TRBV2 to TRBJ1-1; TRBD1 agrees at 9 bases. Germline CDR1 is SNHLY and CDR2 is FYNNEI. The CDR3 is 17 amino acids. With V trimmed by 6 bases and J by 1 base, 12 bases remained unmatched. As DNA, the CDR3 is TGTGCCAGCAGCCTACAGGGGGCGGTGGTTGGGAACACTGAAGCTTTCTTT. Its translation is CASSLQGAVVGNTEAFF.

This sequence joins TRBV7-8 and TRBJ2-1; TRBD2 matches at 7 bases. The CDR3 has 15 residues. The V and J ends lost 3 bases and 4 bases, in that order; junction bases with no gene match: 6. Germline CDR1 SGHVS, CDR2 FQNEAQ. Written as DNA, the CDR3 is TGTGCCAGCAGCTTGTCGGCTAGCGGATACAATGAGCAGTTCTTC. It is translated as CASSLSASGYNEQFF.

This clone came up once. The V and J genes are TRBV28 and TRBJ2-7, with D possibly matching TRBD2 (6 bases). Germline CDR1 reads MDHEN; CDR2 reads SYDVKM. The CDR3 is made up of 14 amino acids. Trimming took off 3 bases at V and 0 bases at J, with 9 bases between the two ends. The CDR3 is CASSFGGNSYEQYF. CDR3 nucleotide sequence: TGTGCCAGCAGTTTTGGCGGGAACTCCTACGAGCAGTACTTC.

This chain connects TRBV19 to TRBJ1-5; D is unclear. The germline CDR1 and CDR2 sequences are LNHDA and SQIVND (reference sequence). The V end lost 0 bases, the J end lost 0 bases, and 6 bases lay between the germline ends. There are 15 residues in the CDR3. The CDR3 DNA reads TGTGCCAGTAGTATAGAACCTTATAGCAATCAGCCCCAGCATTTT. This translates into CASSIEPYSNQPQHF.

V gene TRBV18 combines with J gene TRBJ1-3; D perhaps matches TRBD1 (5 bases). The CDR3 length is 17 residues. Trimming took off 3 bases at V and 0 bases at J, with 15 bases between the two ends. The germline CDR1 and CDR2 sequences are KGHSH and LQKENI. CDR3 residues: CASSPGDGLSSGNTIYF. The CDR3 nucleotides read TGTGCCAGCTCACCGGGGGACGGTCTGAGCTCTGGAAACACCATATATTTT.

This rearrangement joins TRBV5-6 to TRBJ1-2, with 8 bases that match TRBD1. The germline V gene encodes CDR1 SGHDT and CDR2 YYEEEE. Trimming took 4 bases from V and 7 from J; bases not matched to a gene: 6. The CDR3 is 13 amino acids. CDR3 region: CASSPQTGAGYTF. The CDR3 DNA is TGTGCCAGCAGCCCCCAGACAGGGGCTGGCTACACCTTC.

This clone was detected only a few times. The chain carries TRBV29-1 and TRBJ2-1, with D possibly matching TRBD2 (5 bases). Germline CDR1 is SQVTM and CDR2 is ANQGSEA. The CDR3 covers 13 residues. The germline V and J ends were trimmed by 1 base and 12 bases, with 16 bases remaining between them. The CDR3 reads CSVEVERTLAQFF. CDR3 coding DNA: TGCAGCGTTGAAGTGGAGAGGACTTTGGCGCAGTTCTTC.

The chain couples TRBV4-1 to TRBJ2-1, with TRBD2 identical over 9 bases. Germline V gene sequence: CDR1 MGHRA, CDR2 YSYEKL. V trimming: 1 base; J trimming: 9 bases; junction bases outside the gene matches: 10. The length of the CDR3 is 16 residues. The CDR3 reads CASSQAGGLARGEQFF. The CDR3 coding sequence is TGCGCCAGCAGCCAAGCTGGGGGACTAGCACGCGGTGAGCAGTTCTTC.

V and J are TRBV5-1 and TRBJ2-5; D not resolved. CDR1 SGHRS and CDR2 YFSETQ come from the germline V gene. The CDR3 spans 13 residues. V dropped 4 bases and J dropped 5 bases, with 12 bases sitting between them. In nucleotides, the CDR3 is TGCGCCAGCAGCAAGGCCCCCAGGGAGACCCAGTACTTC. Its translation is CASSKAPRETQYF.

J is TRBJ1-5 and V is TRBV6-1, with unresolved D. Germline-derived CDR1 and CDR2 are MNHNS and SASEGT. The ends were cut back, 2 bases at V and 7 bases at J, with 12 bases in the middle. The CDR3 runs 14 residues. CDR3 in DNA: TGTGCCAGCAGTGAACGTCAGCTCAACCAGCCCCAGCATTTT. Translated, it gives CASSERQLNQPQHF.